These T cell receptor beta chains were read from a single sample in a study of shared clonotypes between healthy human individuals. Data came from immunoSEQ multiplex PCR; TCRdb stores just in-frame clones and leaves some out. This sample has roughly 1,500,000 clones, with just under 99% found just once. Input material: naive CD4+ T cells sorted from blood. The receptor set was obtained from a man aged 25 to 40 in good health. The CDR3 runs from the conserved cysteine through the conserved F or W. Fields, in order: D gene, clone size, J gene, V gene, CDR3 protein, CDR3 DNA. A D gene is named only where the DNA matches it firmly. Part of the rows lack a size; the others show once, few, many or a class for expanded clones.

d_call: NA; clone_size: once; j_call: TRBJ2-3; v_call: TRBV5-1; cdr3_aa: CASSLSVSTDTQYF; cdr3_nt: TGCGCCAGCAGCCTCTCAGTGAGCACAGATACGCAGTATTTT
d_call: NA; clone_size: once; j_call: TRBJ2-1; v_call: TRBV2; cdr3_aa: CASSKRTDSYNEQFF; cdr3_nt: TGTGCCAGCAGCAAAAGGACAGACTCCTACAATGAGCAGTTCTTC
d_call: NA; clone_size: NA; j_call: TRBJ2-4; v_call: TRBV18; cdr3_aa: CASSSRVDKNIQYF; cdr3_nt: TGTGCCAGCTCATCCAGGGTTGACAAAAACATTCAGTACTTC
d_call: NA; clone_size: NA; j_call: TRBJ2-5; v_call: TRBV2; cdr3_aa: CASKYTAQETQYF; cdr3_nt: TGTGCCAGCAAGTACACCGCACAAGAGACCCAGTACTTC
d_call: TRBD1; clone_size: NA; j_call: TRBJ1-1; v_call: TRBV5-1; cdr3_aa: CASSLSMQGGAEAFF; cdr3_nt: TGCGCCAGCAGCTTGTCTATGCAGGGGGGAGCTGAAGCTTTCTTT
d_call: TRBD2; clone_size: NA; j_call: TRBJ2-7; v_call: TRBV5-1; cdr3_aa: CASSWGLADYYEQYF; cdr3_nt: TGCGCCAGCAGCTGGGGACTAGCGGACTACTACGAGCAGTACTTC
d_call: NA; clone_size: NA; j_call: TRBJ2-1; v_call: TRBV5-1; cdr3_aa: CASSFITGAPQPTREQFF; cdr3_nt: TGCGCCAGCAGCTTCATCACGGGGGCACCCCAACCTACGCGTGAGCAGTTCTTC
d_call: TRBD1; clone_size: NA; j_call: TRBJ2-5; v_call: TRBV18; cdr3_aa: CASSLWTGDQETQYF; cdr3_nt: TGTGCCAGCTCCCTATGGACAGGGGACCAAGAGACCCAGTACTTC
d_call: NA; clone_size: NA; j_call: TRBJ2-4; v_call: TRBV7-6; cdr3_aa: CASSLWGRATLAKNIQYF; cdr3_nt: TGTGCCAGCAGCTTATGGGGTAGGGCGACACTAGCCAAAAACATTCAGTACTTC
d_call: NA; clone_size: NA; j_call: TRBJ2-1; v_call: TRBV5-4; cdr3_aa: CASSPERMRGYNEQFF; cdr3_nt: TGTGCCAGCAGCCCGGAGAGGATGAGAGGATACAATGAGCAGTTCTTC
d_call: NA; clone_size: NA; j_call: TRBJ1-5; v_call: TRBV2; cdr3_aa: CASSDSGNQPQHF; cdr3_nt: TGTGCCAGCAGTGATTCCGGGAATCAGCCCCAGCATTTT
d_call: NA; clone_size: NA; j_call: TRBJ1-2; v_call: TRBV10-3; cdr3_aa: CAISGLEYGYTF; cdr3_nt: TGTGCCATCAGTGGTCTGGAGTATGGCTACACCTTC
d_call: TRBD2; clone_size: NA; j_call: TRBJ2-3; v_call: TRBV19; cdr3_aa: CASRLAGVADTQYF; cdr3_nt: TGTGCCAGTAGACTAGCGGGAGTCGCAGATACGCAGTATTTT
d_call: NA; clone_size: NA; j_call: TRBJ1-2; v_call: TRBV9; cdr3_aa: CASSVDHQFRLGYTF; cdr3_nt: TGTGCCAGCAGCGTAGATCATCAATTTCGTCTCGGCTACACCTTC
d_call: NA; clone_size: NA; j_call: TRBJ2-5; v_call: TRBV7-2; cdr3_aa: CASSLAFVETQYF; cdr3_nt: TGTGCCAGCAGCTTAGCCTTCGTGGAGACCCAGTACTTC
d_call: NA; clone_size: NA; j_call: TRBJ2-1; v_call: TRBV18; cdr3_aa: CASSRGQRPDNEQFF; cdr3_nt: TGTGCCAGCTCACGTGGCCAGCGGCCCGACAATGAGCAGTTCTTC
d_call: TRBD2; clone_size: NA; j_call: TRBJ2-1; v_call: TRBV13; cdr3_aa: CASSLEPRLAVYNEQFF; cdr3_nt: TGTGCCAGCAGCTTAGAGCCTCGGCTAGCGGTTTACAATGAGCAGTTCTTC
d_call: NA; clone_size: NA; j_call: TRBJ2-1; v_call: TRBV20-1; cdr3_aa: CSAHFNEQFF; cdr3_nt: TGCAGTGCCCATTTCAATGAGCAGTTCTTC
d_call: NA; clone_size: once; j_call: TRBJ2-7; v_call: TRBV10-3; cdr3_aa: CAISEIKASYEQYF; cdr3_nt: TGTGCCATCAGTGAGATTAAAGCCAGCTACGAGCAGTACTTC
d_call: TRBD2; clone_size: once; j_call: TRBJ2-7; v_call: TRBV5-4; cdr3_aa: CASSGPRGAGGGEQYF; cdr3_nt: TGTGCCAGCAGCGGACCTAGGGGGGCGGGAGGCGGCGAGCAGTACTTC
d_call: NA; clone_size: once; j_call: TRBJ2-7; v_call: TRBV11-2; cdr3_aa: CASSQSSFFTRQYF; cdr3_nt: TGTGCCAGCAGCCAGTCGTCCTTCTTTACGAGGCAGTACTTC
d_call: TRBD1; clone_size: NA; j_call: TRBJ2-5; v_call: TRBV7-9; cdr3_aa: CASSSSGTGLQETQYF; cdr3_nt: TGTGCCAGCAGCTCCTCCGGGACAGGGCTTCAAGAGACCCAGTACTTC
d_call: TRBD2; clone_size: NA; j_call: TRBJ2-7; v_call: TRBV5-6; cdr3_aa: CASSPRTRGYEQYF; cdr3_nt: TGTGCCAGCAGCCCCCGGACTAGGGGCTACGAGCAGTACTTC
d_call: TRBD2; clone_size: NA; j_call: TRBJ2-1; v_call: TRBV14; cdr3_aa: CASSPRRGGAASYNEQFF; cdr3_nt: TGTGCCAGCAGCCCGCGCCGGGGGGGAGCGGCCTCCTACAATGAGCAGTTCTTC